The 6 T cell receptor beta chains below were found in one sample sequenced in a study of T-cell memory formation after mild COVID-19. MiXCR, applied by TCRdb to the 5' RACE reads, yields one record per CDR3 protein. Here the sample spans approximately 150,000 distinct CDR3 sequences, 14% being singletons. Sequenced: PBMCs or a T cell subset sorted from them (not recorded which). The receptors come from an adult woman who had mild COVID-19 (a few samples of this study predate the infection). Cell type and time point are not known.

This chain joins TRBV12-3 or TRBV12-4 and TRBJ2-7; possibly TRBD1 for D (6 bases). The CDR3 consists of 16 residues. Deletions cut 6 bases from V and 8 bases from J, with 26 bases between. CDR3 residues: CASSPSYRASLEQQYF. CDR3 coding DNA: TGTGCCAGCAGCCCAAGTTACAGGGCCTCGCTTGAGCAGCAGTACTTC.

The chain employs TRBV27 and TRBJ2-5; 10 bases align to TRBD1. Germline V CDR1 and CDR2: MNHEY, SMNVEV (reference sequence). This CDR3 spans 16 amino acids. J was trimmed by 2 bases and V by 8 bases; bases with no gene match: 11. As DNA, the CDR3 is TGTGCCAGCTCAACCGGGACAGGGGCTCTACAAGAGACCCAGTACTTC. Translated: CASSTGTGALQETQYF.

This rearrangement joins TRBV27 to TRBJ2-7; a possible D gene is TRBD1 (6 bases). The germline gives CDR1 MNHEY, CDR2 SMNVEV (reference sequence). This CDR3 has 15 amino acids. The V gene lost 5 bases and the J gene lost 4 bases, with 18 bases spanning the gap. In DNA form, the CDR3 reads TGTGCCAGCAGTCCAACCCCTTGGACAGCATACGAGCAGTACTTC. This encodes CASSPTPWTAYEQYF.

This clonotype was observed a handful of times. The chain carries TRBV5-5 and TRBJ1-2; 7 nucleotides agree with TRBD1. V was clipped by 2 bases and J by 3 bases; unmatched bases: 7. Germline V gene sequence: CDR1 SGHKS, CDR2 YYEKEE (reference sequence). This CDR3 contains 15 residues. The CDR3 reads CASSFTGVSDYGYTF. CDR3 coding DNA: TGTGCCAGCAGCTTCACAGGGGTTAGCGACTATGGCTACACCTTC.

J is TRBJ2-7 and V is TRBV29-1, with D maybe TRBD2 (6 bases). V was cut by 7 bases and J by 1 base, with 14 bases left in between. The germline CDR1 and CDR2 sequences are SQVTM and ANQGSEA. The CDR3 is 13 amino acids. The CDR3 here is CSGRGMESYEQYF. CDR3 in DNA: TGCAGCGGCCGCGGGATGGAGTCCTACGAGCAGTACTTC.

The rearrangement uses TRBV5-1 and TRBJ2-3; a possible D gene is TRBD1 (6 bases). Germline V gene data show CDR1 as SGHRS and CDR2 as YFSETQ. Trimming stripped 4 bases from V and 1 base from J, with 16 bases between. This CDR3 is built from 16 residues. The CDR3 bases are TGCGCCAGCAGCCCCGGACAGCTGATGGGCACAGATACGCAGTATTTT. This gives the protein CASSPGQLMGTDTQYF.